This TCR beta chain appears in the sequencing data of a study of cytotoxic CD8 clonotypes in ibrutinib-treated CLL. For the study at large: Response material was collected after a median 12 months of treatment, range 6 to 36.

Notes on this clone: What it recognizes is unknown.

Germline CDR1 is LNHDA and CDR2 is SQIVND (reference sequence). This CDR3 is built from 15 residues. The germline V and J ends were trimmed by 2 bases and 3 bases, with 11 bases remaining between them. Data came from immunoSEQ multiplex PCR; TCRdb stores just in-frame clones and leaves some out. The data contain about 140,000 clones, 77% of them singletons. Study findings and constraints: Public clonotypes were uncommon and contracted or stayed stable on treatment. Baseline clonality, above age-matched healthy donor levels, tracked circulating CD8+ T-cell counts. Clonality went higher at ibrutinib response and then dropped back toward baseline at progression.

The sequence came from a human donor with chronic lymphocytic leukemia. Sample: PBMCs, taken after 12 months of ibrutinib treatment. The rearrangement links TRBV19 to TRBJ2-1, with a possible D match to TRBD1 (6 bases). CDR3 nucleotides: TGTGCCAGTAGTATATCCGACAGGTACTACAATGAGCAGTTCTTC. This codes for CASSISDRYYNEQFF.